These 28 T cell receptor beta chains were all obtained from the same sample, sequenced in a study of cytomegalovirus exposure and HLA in healthy donors. Assay: immunoSEQ multiplex PCR; the TCRdb copy retains only in-frame clones and omits some. The sample has 220,000 or so clones; around 87% are singletons. The material sequenced was PBMCs. Receptors were obtained from a woman between 18 and 29 years old in good health and CMV-seropositive.

The chain joins TRBV6-6 to TRBJ2-7; D may be TRBD2 (5 bases). Between the trimmed V and J ends, which lost 8 bases and 0 bases, there was a span of 17 bases. The CDR3 has 15 amino acids. Per the germline V gene, CDR1 is MNHNY and CDR2 is SVGAGI (reference sequence). In DNA, the CDR3 is TGTGCCAGCTCCCTTAGTGGGGAGATCTCCTACGAGCAGTACTTC. Its translation is CASSLSGEISYEQYF.

V is TRBV2 and J is TRBJ2-7; 9 bases map to TRBD1. Germline-derived CDR1 and CDR2 are SNHLY and FYNNEI. Losses at the gene ends were 6 bases for V and 3 bases for J; bases not matched to a gene: 6. This CDR3 has 14 residues. CDR3 nucleotides: TGTGCCAGCAGCTCCGGGACAGGGTACTACGAGCAGTACTTC. It is translated as CASSSGTGYYEQYF.

CDR3 bases: TGTGCCTGGAGTGTACAGTTGGAGGGTACCTATGGCTACACCTTC. As protein: CAWSVQLEGTYGYTF. This chain links TRBV30 with TRBJ1-2; no firm D call. V dropped 0 bases and J dropped 4 bases, with 15 bases sitting between them. The CDR3 runs 15 residues. Looked up from germline, CDR1 is GTSNPN and CDR2 is SVGIG (reference sequence).

This clone came up once. This sequence joins TRBV6-1 and TRBJ1-1; D is undetermined. The V and J ends lost 0 bases and 5 bases respectively, with 10 bases between them. Germline CDR1 and CDR2: MNHNS and SASEGT. The CDR3 totals 14 residues. Here the CDR3 reads CASSEAGRGTEAFF. The CDR3 DNA follows: TGTGCCAGCAGTGAAGCGGGCCGAGGGACTGAAGCTTTCTTT.

The chain employs TRBV28 and TRBJ1-3; 7 nucleotides match TRBD1. CDR1 is MDHEN and CDR2 is SYDVKM in the germline V gene. The CDR3 sequence is 15 residues long. V shed 1 base and J 3 bases; nucleotides not matched to a gene: 3. The CDR3 DNA follows: TGTGCCAGCAGTTTATTTAGGGGGCTTGGAAACACCATATATTTT. It translates to CASSLFRGLGNTIYF.

This rearrangement joins TRBV5-4 to TRBJ2-3; 9 nucleotides align to TRBD1. CDR1 and CDR2 from the germline V gene are SGHNT and YYREEE (reference sequence). This CDR3 comprises 18 residues. The trim removed 1 base at V and 5 bases at J, leaving 14 bases unmatched. CDR3 amino acids: CASSLWGSGTGLKDTQYF. CDR3 in DNA: TGTGCCAGCAGCTTGTGGGGATCCGGGACAGGGTTAAAAGATACGCAGTATTTT.

The V call is TRBV5-1, the J call TRBJ1-1; D may be TRBD1 (5 bases). The CDR3 has 13 residues. With 5 bases removed from V and 2 bases from J, the gap between germline ends came to 10 bases. The V gene's germline CDR1 is SGHRS and CDR2 YFSETQ. As DNA, the CDR3 is TGCGCCAGCAGGGGGGGAGGAAACACTGAAGCTTTCTTT. Its translation: CASRGGGNTEAFF. Complete variable domain (other parts from reference TRBV5-1 and TRBJ1-1): KAGVTQTPRYLIKTRGQQVTLSCSPISGHRSVSWYQQTPGQGLQFLFEYFSETQRNKGNFPGRFSGRQFSNSRSEMNVSTLELGDSALYLCASRGGGNTEAFFGQGTRLTVV.

This CDR3 is CASSEPWTSGRGYNEQFF. The CDR3 nucleotides read TGTGCCAGCAGTGAACCTTGGACTAGCGGGAGAGGATACAATGAGCAGTTCTTC. The chain combines TRBV25-1 with TRBJ2-1; the match to TRBD2 covers 13 bases. V shed 2 bases and J 4 bases; nucleotides not matched to a gene: 8. The CDR3 has 18 amino acids. Germline-derived CDR1 and CDR2 are MGHDK and SYGVNS.

This clone appeared a few times. The CDR3 spells CASSLAAGYGYTF. DNA of the CDR3: TGTGCCAGCAGCTTAGCAGCCGGCTATGGCTACACCTTC. V is TRBV7-9 and J is TRBJ1-2; D not resolved. V shed 0 bases and J shed 4 bases, with 6 bases lying between them. In germline, CDR1 is SEHNR, CDR2 FQNEAQ (reference sequence). The CDR3 has 13 residues.

The count of this clone is one. This chain connects TRBV6-5 to TRBJ1-4, with D perhaps TRBD1 (6 bases). This CDR3 region has 16 residues. Trimming took 0 bases from V and 6 from J, leaving 14 bases between them. The germline gives CDR1 MNHEY, CDR2 SVGAGI. CDR3: CASSYSNRVRDEKLFF. CDR3 DNA: TGTGCCAGCAGTTACTCGAACAGGGTCAGAGATGAAAAACTGTTTTTT.

The CDR3 DNA is TGCGCCAGCAGCCAACTCCAGGGAAGCTACACCGGGGAGCTGTTTTTT. Its protein product is CASSQLQGSYTGELFF. The rearrangement uses TRBV4-1 and TRBJ2-2, with a weak D call TRBD1 (5 bases). The V gene lost 2 bases and the J gene lost 3 bases, with 13 bases spanning the gap. CDR3 length: 16 residues. Germline CDR1 MGHRA, CDR2 YSYEKL.

The rearrangement joins TRBV28 to TRBJ2-7, with 8 bases fitting TRBD2. Trimming cost V 7 bases and J 4 bases; bases outside gene matches: 6. Germline-derived CDR1 and CDR2 are MDHEN and SYDVKM. The CDR3 consists of 13 residues. The CDR3 loop reads CASNERGWYEQYF. Written as DNA, the CDR3 is TGTGCCAGCAATGAGCGGGGGTGGTACGAGCAGTACTTC.

The chain has TRBV19 and TRBJ2-3; TRBD2 agrees at 7 bases. CDR1 LNHDA and CDR2 SQIVND come from the germline V gene (reference sequence). The CDR3 spans 15 residues. The V gene end was trimmed by 4 bases and the J gene end by 1 base; junction bases not matched to a gene: 5. CDR3 coding DNA: TGTGCCAGTAGTACCCAGGGAGGGCGCACAGATACGCAGTATTTT. It yields the protein CASSTQGGRTDTQYF.

This chain joins TRBV19 and TRBJ2-7, with 12 bases aligning to TRBD2. Germline-derived CDR1 and CDR2 are LNHDA and SQIVND (reference sequence). V trimming: 3 bases; J trimming: 5 bases; junction bases outside the gene matches: 14. This CDR3 is built from 18 residues. CDR3 nucleotides: TGTGCCAGTAGTATTAAGAGGCTAGCGGGAGGGCCGGACGACGAGCAGTACTTC. The encoded protein is CASSIKRLAGGPDDEQYF.

The rearrangement joins TRBV11-2 to TRBJ2-7; the match to TRBD1 covers 7 bases. The germline V gene encodes CDR1 SGHAT and CDR2 FQNNGV. The CDR3 totals 15 residues. V shed 5 bases, J shed 0 bases, and the junction held 7 bases outside the gene matches. The CDR3 spells CASSPGQSGSYEQYF. The DNA for the CDR3 is TGTGCCAGCAGCCCGGGACAGTCGGGCTCCTACGAGCAGTACTTC.

This chain links TRBV7-6 with TRBJ1-3, with D possibly matching TRBD1 (6 bases). The CDR3 spans 17 residues. The ends were cut back, 3 bases at V and 0 bases at J, with 15 bases in the middle. Germline values: CDR1 SGHVS, CDR2 FNYEAQ. The DNA of the CDR3 is TGTGCCAGCAGCTTTAACTTCGGACAGAGCTCTGGAAACACCATATATTTT. Translated: CASSFNFGQSSGNTIYF.

V usage is TRBV27 and J usage is TRBJ2-4, with 7 bases lining up with TRBD2. The CDR3 spans 15 residues. Trimming removed 5 bases from V and 0 bases from J; junction bases left unmatched: 4. CDR1 is MNHEY, CDR2 SMNVEV, per germline (reference sequence). CDR3 nucleotide sequence: TGTGCCAGCAGTGTTAGCGGGCTAGCCAAAAACATTCAGTACTTC. Translated: CASSVSGLAKNIQYF.

The chain uses TRBV7-9 and TRBJ1-2, with 7 bases that match TRBD1. V lost 4 bases to trimming and J lost 8 bases; unmatched junction nucleotides: 10. This CDR3 has 14 residues. Germline loops: CDR1 SEHNR, CDR2 FQNEAQ (reference sequence). DNA for the CDR3: TGTGCCAGCAGCTCCTTGGACAGGTTGGGGGGCTACACCTTC. Amino acids: CASSSLDRLGGYTF.

This rearrangement joins TRBV28 to TRBJ2-7, with D maybe TRBD2 (5 bases). Germline CDR1 reads MDHEN; CDR2 reads SYDVKM. This CDR3 contains 13 residues. Deletions cut 6 bases from V and 0 bases from J, with 9 bases between. The DNA of the CDR3 is TGTGCCAGCAGGAATAGCGACTCCTACGAGCAGTACTTC. The encoded protein is CASRNSDSYEQYF.

This clone was detected once. The chain carries TRBV13 and TRBJ2-7; weak D call: TRBD1 (6 bases). Trimming stripped 3 bases from V and 6 bases from J, with 9 bases between. Germline CDR1 reads PRHDT; CDR2 reads FYEKMQ (reference sequence). This CDR3 spans 12 amino acids. CDR3 nucleotide sequence: TGTGCCAGCAGCTTGACAGGTTCCGAGCAGTACTTC. Translating it yields CASSLTGSEQYF.

V is TRBV29-1 and J is TRBJ2-1; D might be TRBD1 (6 bases). CDR3 length: 14 residues. The ends were cut back, 0 bases at V and 9 bases at J, with 15 bases in the middle. Germline V gene lookup returns CDR1 SQVTM and CDR2 ANQGSEA. CDR3 region: CSVEDFSTGSEQFF. In DNA form, the CDR3 reads TGCAGCGTTGAAGACTTTTCGACAGGAAGTGAGCAGTTCTTC.

A remark on this clone: Other DNA sequences within the sample encode an identical CDR3. This rearrangement joins TRBV27 to TRBJ2-1; D is unresolved. V lost 4 bases and J lost 1, with 5 bases in between. The CDR3 totals 13 residues. CDR1 is MNHEY, CDR2 SMNVEV, per germline (reference sequence). The CDR3 region is CASSSLSYNEQFF. The CDR3 DNA is TGTGCCAGCAGTTCCTTGTCCTACAATGAGCAGTTCTTC.

The chain employs TRBV7-8 and TRBJ2-3; TRBD2 aligns across 8 bases. The V gene's germline CDR1 is SGHVS and CDR2 FQNEAQ. This CDR3 comprises 16 residues. V trimming: 5 bases; J trimming: 3 bases; junction bases outside the gene matches: 10. The CDR3 DNA sequence: TGTGCCAGCAGCCCCCGGCGGTCTAGCGGGACAGATACGCAGTATTTT. It is translated as CASSPRRSSGTDTQYF.

V is TRBV30 and J is TRBJ1-5, with a possible D match to TRBD1 (5 bases). CDR3 length equals 14 residues. Germline loops: CDR1 GTSNPN, CDR2 SVGIG (reference sequence). The V and J ends lost 2 bases and 4 bases respectively, with 12 bases between them. CDR3 sequence (DNA): TGTGCCTGGAGTACCGGCGGGGGGAATCAGCCCCAGCATTTT. Translating gives CAWSTGGGNQPQHF.

The chain uses TRBV4-1 and TRBJ1-2; TRBD1 matches at 8 bases. Trimming took 0 bases from V and 7 from J; bases not matched to a gene: 19. The CDR3 is made up of 19 amino acids. Germline CDR1 MGHRA, CDR2 YSYEKL. The CDR3 spells CASSQEFETGDWAYSGYTF. The DNA for the CDR3 is TGCGCCAGCAGCCAAGAATTCGAGACAGGGGACTGGGCTTATAGTGGCTACACCTTC.

V is TRBV28 and J is TRBJ2-1, with a possible D match to TRBD1 (6 bases). V was shortened by 5 bases and J by 5 bases, with 19 bases between the two germline ends. CDR1 is MDHEN, CDR2 SYDVKM, per germline. The CDR3 runs 16 residues. The CDR3 coding sequence is TGTGCCAGCAGTCCAGCCCGGGACAAAGTCCACAATGAGCAGTTCTTC. Its protein is CASSPARDKVHNEQFF.

This clone was picked up a small number of times. The rearrangement links TRBV28 to TRBJ2-7; D is perhaps TRBD1 (6 bases). The CDR3 spans 15 residues. The germline V and J ends were trimmed by 3 bases and 2 bases, with 14 bases remaining between them. Germline V gene lookup returns CDR1 MDHEN and CDR2 SYDVKM. CDR3 residues: CASSLGPGAPYEQYF. For the CDR3, the DNA is TGTGCCAGCAGTTTGGGCCCAGGGGCCCCCTACGAGCAGTACTTC. Full variable domain (missing parts from reference TRBV28 and TRBJ2-7): DVKVTQSSRYLVKRTGEKVFLECVQDMDHENMFWYRQDPGLGLRLIYFSYDVKMKEKGDIPEGYSVSREKKERFSLILESASTNQTSMYLCASSLGPGAPYEQYFGPGTRLTVT.

The V gene is TRBV7-9, the J gene TRBJ1-4; a weak D match, TRBD1 (5 bases). The CDR3 is made up of 17 amino acids. Germline loops: CDR1 SEHNR, CDR2 FQNEAQ (reference sequence). The V gene lost 0 bases and the J gene lost 7 bases, with 18 bases spanning the gap. CDR3 residues: CASSLAIDGAGGEKLFF. CDR3 in DNA: TGTGCCAGCAGCTTAGCGATTGATGGGGCGGGAGGTGAAAAACTGTTTTTT.